This T cell receptor beta chain came from a study of beta chain features in type 1 diabetes (dated by TCRdb to the late 2010s). A note on the overall study: Patients and healthy donors did not differ in mean age, gender distribution, total cell number or subset yield. The study compared the TCRB repertoires of sorted circulating CD4+ T cell subsets in recently diagnosed type 1 diabetes patients with those in matched healthy donors. A total of 90 million to 140 million sorted cells were examined across all samples, and RNA yield correlated strongly with the number of cells per subset. Whereas all 28 donors provided naive and central memory subsets, regulatory and stem cell-like memory subsets were isolated from just 8 patients and about 8 healthy donors.

All of the isolated RNA was reverse transcribed with the High Capacity cDNA Reverse Transcription Kit, so expressed TCRB transcripts were sequenced. Deep immunoSEQ sequencing was performed on naive, central memory and regulatory T cell samples, with an average of about 3.57 million total reads per sample. Sorted cells were lysed in RLT buffer and RNA was extracted with DNase-treated RNeasy Micro or Mini kits, depending on cell number. Each cell subset was processed on its own to prevent cross-contamination, while patient and healthy donor samples were processed together. TCRB sequences were amplified from cDNA with the immunoSEQ multiplex PCR, producing 87-bp fragments spanning the CDR3 region. The amplicons were sequenced using the Illumina HiSeq platform. In the source study's methods: Synthetic template baselines were used to correct PCR bias computationally, reads within Hamming distance 2 were collapsed together, and singletons that could not be merged were discarded. Reads were aligned to IMGT to assign V, D and J genes, CDR3 length, and insertions or deletions at six rearrangement sites. Within each subset, clonotype counts were normalized to sorted cell number, and only after that were true diversity and Gini coefficients computed with the tcR R package. The overlap coefficient, calculated on TCRB nucleotide sequences, was used to quantify repertoire sharing. Out-of-frame TCRB sequences from naive cells were analyzed to stand in for the pre-selection repertoire. TCRdb stores this immuneACCESS table with in-frame sequences only. Part of the clones is absent; in the studies checked, under half of the shortfall reflects unresolved V genes, and no reason is known for the rest. D and trimming come from the DNA, and the V and J calls and clone size come from that table. Counted in this sample were roughly 700,000 clones; around an eighth of them appeared once. The ten largest account for about 0.02% of the sample.

Summary of the overall study and its limitations: PCR may preferentially amplify shorter templates, but because patient and control samples were amplified and corrected together, any resulting skew would affect both groups equally. Because cDNA was sequenced instead of genomic DNA, activated cells with high expression could be over-represented, although the groups did not differ in activation or CD3 levels. Naive, central memory and regulatory TCRB repertoires appeared to be more alike among patients than among healthy donors. Only small numbers of individuals were included in the HLA sub-analyses, which left unresolved whether HLA type had any influence on TCRB rearrangement. A moderate but significant shortening of TCRB CDR3 length was observed in type 1 diabetes patients in all four CD4+ subsets. At VDJ recombination sites, type 1 diabetes patients had fewer insertions and more deleted nucleotides, which implies abnormalities in thymic rearrangement.

A single peripheral blood draw of around 100 mL on average was collected from each donor into heparinised tubes. A BD FACSAria II and a panel including CD45RO, CCR7, CD25, CD127, CD95 and CD27 were used to sort naive, central memory, regulatory and stem cell-like memory CD4+ T cells. A purity above 95% was achieved for all sorted populations. PBMCs were isolated immediately by Lymphoprep density gradient centrifugation and stained directly without culture. To minimize batch effects, samples were stained and sorted in pairs, one healthy donor with one patient per experiment. V is reduced by 4 bases and J by 0 bases, leaving a spacing of 20 bases between them. Including cysteine and phenylalanine, the CDR3 has 17 amino acids. Only the CDR3 DNA is retained, 51 bases long and in frame from the first base. The germline V gene yields SQVTM for CDR1 and ANQGSEA for CDR2. Of note for this clone: Its antigen target is currently unknown. No base-level quality is on record; no much larger clone is a single base apart.

This receptor was obtained from a young man with type 1 diabetes. Here the chain combines TRBV29-1 and TRBJ2-3; D gene: possibly TRBD1, on 6 matching bases. The sequenced sample consisted of naive CD4+ T cells from blood. This specimen's cell subset or site label, per the study, means: true naive CD4+ T cells. The CDR3 reads as follows: CSVVSQKQGVSTDTQYF. The nucleotides are TGCAGCGTTGTCTCCCAAAAACAGGGTGTGAGCACAGATACGCAGTATTTT.